This T cell receptor beta chain was captured in a study of PD-L1 blockade in urothelial cancer (dated by TCRdb to between 2016 and 2019). For context, the study as a whole: All patients started therapy around 2014 and received atezolizumab 1,200 mg intravenously every 3 weeks. An exploratory multi-omic analysis was conducted of the somatic, immune and clinical correlates of response to PD-L1 blockade with atezolizumab in urothelial cancer. An ECOG performance status of 0 or 1 was recorded for the patients, and 0 to 3 prior chemotherapy regimens had been received by the patients. Durable clinical benefit meant progression-free survival longer than 6 months, and TCR features were also tested against progression-free and overall survival. In the same patients, whole exome sequencing and RNA sequencing of pretreatment tumors were performed in addition to TCR sequencing. Roughly 10 patients achieved durable clinical benefit and 15 to 20 did not. About 90% of the roughly 30 patients were identified as males with urothelial cancer of bladder origin, and a prior smoking history was reported by 18 of 29 patients. Twenty-nine patients had pretreatment blood TCR-seq, about 24 had at least one posttreatment blood collection, and about 24 had tumor TCR-seq. Pretreatment tumor samples, along with matched peripheral blood collected serially before and after atezolizumab treatment, underwent TCR sequencing. Blood samples were analyzed at two time points: 3 weeks after treatment start (second dose) and 6 weeks after treatment start. Blood samples yielded a median of about 150,000 T cells and around 80,000 unique TCRs, with median clonality around 0.083. Beyond this particular receptor, the publication reports: Patients with durable benefit showed greater expansion of tumor-associated TCR clones in peripheral blood 3 weeks after starting treatment (n = 22, p = 0.022). Small sample size (n of about 30) and many exploratory analyses mean the results are intended to be hypothesis-generating. Improved progression-free and overall survival was found to be associated with pretreatment peripheral blood TCR clonality below the median.

This clone was recorded once. The antigen it recognizes is unknown. Base qualities were left out, and no much larger clone turns up one base away. Read against the paper, the sample's time point label means: pretreatment peripheral blood. The cohort comprised around 31 patients with locally advanced or metastatic urothelial carcinoma treated at Memorial Sloan Kettering on a trial protocol. Peripheral blood mononuclear cells were collected from each patient pretreatment and during treatment, giving between 1 and 8 total time points per patient. The Qiagen DNeasy Blood extraction kit was used to purify genomic DNA from total PBMCs and tumor samples. PBMCs were collected pretreatment and during treatment, and were isolated and stored as previously described. Trimming removed 6 bases from V and 8 bases from J; the gene matches leave 8 bases unexplained. The germline V gene encodes CDR1 SNHLY and CDR2 FYNNEI. The CDR3 measures 14 amino acids from cysteine to phenylalanine. Here the CDR3 DNA is all that survives: 42 bases in frame from base 1.

Synthetic TCR analog templates were spiked into each PCR so that absolute template abundance could be estimated from read counts. TCRbeta CDR3 regions were amplified from genomic DNA with bias-controlled V and J gene primers using the immunoSEQ assay. Sequencing of rearranged TCRbeta segments was performed at approximately 20X coverage. For the original study's pipeline: Clustering was used to correct sequencing errors, and CDR3s were annotated against IMGT to assign V, D and J genes. Downstream analyses used only productive TCRbeta rearrangements, leaving out any out-of-frame or stop-codon sequences. To compute clonality, Shannon entropy was normalized by the log of the number of unique productive sequences and then subtracted from one. Clones differing between time points or between blood and tumor were identified using Fisher's exact test with Benjamini-Hochberg correction, with an adjusted p below 0.01 applied as the threshold. TCRdb stores this immuneACCESS table with in-frame sequences only. Part of the clones is absent; in the studies checked, under half of the shortfall reflects unresolved V genes, and no reason is known for the rest. That table is the source of V, J and clone size, and D and trimming were worked out from the DNA. The sample yields over 30,000 clones; roughly 84% were counted once. The top ten clonotypes cover 15% to 18% of the sample.

The TCR comes from a man aged 55 to 70 with urothelial cancer. Sequencing used PBMCs, obtained around atezolizumab (anti-PD-L1) treatment. The chain couples TRBV2 to TRBJ1-4; 8 bases in the junction line up with TRBD1. The nucleotides are TGTGCCAGCAGGGTAACAGGGGGGGAAGAAAAACTGTTTTTT. Its protein product is CASRVTGGEEKLFF.